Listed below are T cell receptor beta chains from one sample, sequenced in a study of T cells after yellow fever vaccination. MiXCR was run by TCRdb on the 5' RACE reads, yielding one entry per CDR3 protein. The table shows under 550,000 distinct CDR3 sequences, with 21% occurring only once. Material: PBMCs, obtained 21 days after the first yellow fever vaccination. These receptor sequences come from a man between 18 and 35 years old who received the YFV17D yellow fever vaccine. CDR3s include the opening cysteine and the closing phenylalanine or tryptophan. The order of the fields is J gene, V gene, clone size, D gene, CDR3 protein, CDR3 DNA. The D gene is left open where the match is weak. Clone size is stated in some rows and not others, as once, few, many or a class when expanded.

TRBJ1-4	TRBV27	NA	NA	CASSLSAGTNEKLFF	TGTGCCAGCAGTTTATCTGCGGGGACTAATGAAAAACTGTTTTTT
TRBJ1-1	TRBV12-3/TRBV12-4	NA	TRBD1	CASRGRTGGLYTEAFF	TGTGCCAGCAGGGGCCGGACAGGGGGCTTGTACACTGAAGCTTTCTTT
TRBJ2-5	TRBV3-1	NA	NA	CASSQVSETQYF	TGTGCCAGCAGCCAAGTTTCGGAGACCCAGTACTTC
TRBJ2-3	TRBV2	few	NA	CASSEALIRSTDTQYF	TGTGCCAGCAGTGAAGCGCTTATCAGGAGCACAGATACGCAGTATTTT
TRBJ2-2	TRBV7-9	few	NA	CASSMTRTNTGELFF	TGTGCCAGCAGCATGACTCGAACGAACACCGGGGAGCTGTTTTTT
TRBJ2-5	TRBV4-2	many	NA	CASSQDGVEETQYF	TGTGCCAGCAGCCAAGACGGGGTAGAAGAGACCCAGTACTTC
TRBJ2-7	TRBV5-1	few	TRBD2	CASSLVLAGAAPMEQYF	TGCGCCAGCAGCTTGGTTCTCGCGGGAGCCGCGCCGATGGAGCAGTACTTC
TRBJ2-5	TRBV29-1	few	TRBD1	CSVPRQGAMETQYF	TGCAGCGTACCGAGACAGGGGGCAATGGAGACCCAGTACTTC
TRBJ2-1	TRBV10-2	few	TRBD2	CATLSGGAVNEQFF	TGCGCCACCCTCAGCGGGGGGGCCGTAAATGAGCAGTTCTTC
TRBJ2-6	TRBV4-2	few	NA	CASSLGRERQPGANVLTF	TGTGCCAGCAGCCTCGGACGGGAGAGGCAGCCTGGGGCCAACGTCCTGACTTTC
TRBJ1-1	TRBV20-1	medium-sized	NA	CSAPSVANTEAFF	TGCAGTGCCCCCAGTGTGGCGAACACTGAAGCTTTCTTT
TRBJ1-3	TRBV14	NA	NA	CASSQEVQDSGNTIYF	TGTGCCAGCAGCCAGGAGGTACAGGATTCTGGAAACACCATATATTTT
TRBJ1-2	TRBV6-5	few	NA	CASSSEGYGYTF	TGTGCCAGCAGTTCCGAGGGGTATGGCTACACCTTC
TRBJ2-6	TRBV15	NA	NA	CATSSHSGANVLTF	TGTGCCACCAGCAGCCACTCTGGGGCCAACGTCCTGACTTTC
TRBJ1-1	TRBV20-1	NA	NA	CFAIRQDTNTEAFF	TGCTTTGCTATCAGACAGGACACGAACACTGAAGCTTTCTTT
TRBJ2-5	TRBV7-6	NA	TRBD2	CASSLGSSGGARYETQYF	TGTGCCAGCAGCTTAGGGTCCAGCGGGGGGGCTCGGTACGAGACCCAGTACTTC
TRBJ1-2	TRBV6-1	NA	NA	CASSRTPGWGYTF	TGTGCCAGCAGTCGCACCCCAGGGTGGGGCTACACCTTC
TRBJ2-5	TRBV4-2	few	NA	CASSQDRVETQYF	TGTGCCAGCAGCCAAGATAGGGTGGAGACCCAGTACTTC
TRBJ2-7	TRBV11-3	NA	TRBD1	CASSHGTVSTYEQYF	TGTGCCAGCAGCCACGGGACAGTTTCCACCTACGAGCAGTACTTC
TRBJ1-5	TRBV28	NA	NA	CASSWVSTDQPQHF	TGTGCCAGCAGTTGGGTTTCTACCGATCAGCCCCAGCATTTT
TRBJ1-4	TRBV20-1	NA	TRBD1	CSARDGTGWHEKLFF	TGCAGTGCTAGAGATGGGACAGGTTGGCATGAAAAACTGTTTTTT
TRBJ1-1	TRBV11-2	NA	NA	CASSSLRGQGTEAFF	TGTGCCAGCAGCAGCCTTCGGGGGCAAGGTACTGAAGCTTTCTTT
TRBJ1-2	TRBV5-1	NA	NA	CASSLAGRGGGYTF	TGCGCCAGCAGCTTGGCCGGGAGGGGTGGTGGCTACACCTTC
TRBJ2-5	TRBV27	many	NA	CASSFGQGQQETQYF	TGTGCCAGCAGTTTCGGCCAGGGCCAACAAGAGACCCAGTACTTC
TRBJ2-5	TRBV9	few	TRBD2	CASSTRGDQETQYF	TGTGCCAGCAGCACCCGGGGGGACCAAGAGACCCAGTACTTC
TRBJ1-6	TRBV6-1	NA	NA	CASRQAYNSPLHF	TGTGCCAGCAGACAGGCGTATAATTCACCCCTCCACTTT
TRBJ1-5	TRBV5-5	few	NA	CASSKASGSRKAQHF	TGTGCCAGCAGCAAGGCCTCGGGTTCCCGTAAGGCCCAGCATTTT
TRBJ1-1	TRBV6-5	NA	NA	CASSYSTRGGGTNTEAFF	TGTGCCAGCAGTTACTCGACCCGAGGTGGGGGGACGAACACTGAAGCTTTCTTT
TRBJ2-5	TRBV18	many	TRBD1	CASSIGQGQETQYF	TGTGCCAGCTCAATCGGACAGGGGCAAGAGACCCAGTACTTC
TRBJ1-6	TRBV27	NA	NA	CASTVDIGYGSPLHF	TGTGCCAGCACTGTGGACATCGGGTATGGTTCACCCCTCCACTTT
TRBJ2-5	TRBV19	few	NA	CASRVTGFQETQYF	TGTGCCAGTAGAGTAACAGGATTCCAAGAGACCCAGTACTTC
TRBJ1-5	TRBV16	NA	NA	CASSHRANSNQPQHF	TGTGCCAGCAGCCACAGGGCGAATAGCAATCAGCCCCAGCATTTT
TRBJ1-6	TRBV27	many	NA	CASSPQSYSPLHF	TGTGCCAGCAGCCCCCAGTCTTACTCACCCCTCCACTTT
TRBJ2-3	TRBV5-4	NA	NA	CASSLWKGTDTQYF	TGTGCCAGCAGCTTGTGGAAGGGGACAGATACGCAGTATTTT
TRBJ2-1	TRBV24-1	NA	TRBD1	CATSDPGTDINEQFF	TGTGCCACCAGTGATCCCGGGACAGACATCAATGAGCAGTTCTTC
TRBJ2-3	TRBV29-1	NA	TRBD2	CSVEAGVKDTQYF	TGCAGCGTTGAGGCGGGGGTTAAAGATACGCAGTATTTT
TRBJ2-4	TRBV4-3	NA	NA	CASSRQGGAKNIQYF	TGCGCCAGCAGTCGACAGGGAGGAGCCAAAAACATTCAGTACTTC
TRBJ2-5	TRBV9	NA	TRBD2	CASGLGLARETQYF	TGTGCCAGCGGGTTGGGACTAGCGCGTGAGACCCAGTACTTC
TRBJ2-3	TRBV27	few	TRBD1	CASRPPGQGSTDTQYF	TGTGCCAGCAGGCCCCCGGGACAGGGGTCCACAGATACGCAGTATTTT
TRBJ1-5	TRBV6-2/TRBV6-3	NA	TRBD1	CASSYGDRGGRNQPQHF	TGTGCCAGCAGTTACGGGGACAGGGGGGGAAGGAATCAGCCCCAGCATTTT
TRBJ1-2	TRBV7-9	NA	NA	CASSLGEDRYGYTF	TGTGCCAGCAGCTTAGGGGAAGATCGGTATGGCTACACCTTC
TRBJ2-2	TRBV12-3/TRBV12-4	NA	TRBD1	CASSFRQGGELFF	TGTGCCAGCAGTTTCCGACAGGGCGGGGAGCTGTTTTTT
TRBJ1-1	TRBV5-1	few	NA	CASSLQTGGAFF	TGCGCCAGCAGCTTGCAAACCGGTGGGGCTTTCTTT
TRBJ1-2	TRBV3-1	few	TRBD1	CASSLPWDRERINYGYTF	TGTGCCAGCAGCCTCCCCTGGGACAGGGAGCGAATTAACTATGGCTACACCTTC
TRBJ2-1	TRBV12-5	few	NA	CASAPQNARLGGNEQFF	TGTGCTAGTGCCCCCCAAAACGCCCGACTAGGGGGCAATGAGCAGTTCTTC
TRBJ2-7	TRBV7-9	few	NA	CASSLDRVGEQYF	TGTGCCAGCAGCTTAGACAGGGTGGGAGAGCAGTACTTC
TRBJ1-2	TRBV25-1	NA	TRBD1	CASKGLGGGNYGYTF	TGTGCCAGTAAAGGGTTAGGGGGCGGTAACTATGGCTACACCTTC
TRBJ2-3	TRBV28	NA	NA	CATGRGVPNDTDTQYF	TGTGCCACCGGAAGAGGGGTCCCCAATGACACAGATACGCAGTATTTT
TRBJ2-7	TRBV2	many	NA	CASSEFVELRLGEQYF	TGTGCCAGCAGTGAGTTCGTGGAGCTCAGGCTCGGCGAGCAGTACTTC
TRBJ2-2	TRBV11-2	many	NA	CASSLGMNTGELFF	TGTGCCAGCAGCTTAGGGATGAACACCGGGGAGCTGTTTTTT
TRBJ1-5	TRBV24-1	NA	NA	CATSDSDDFQPQHF	TGTGCCACCAGTGACTCCGACGACTTTCAGCCCCAGCATTTT
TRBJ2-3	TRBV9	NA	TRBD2	CASSPQRGGYLSDTQYF	TGTGCCAGCAGCCCCCAGCGGGGGGGCTATTTGTCGGATACGCAGTATTTT
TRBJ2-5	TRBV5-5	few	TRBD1	CASSLGGQGSLETQYF	TGTGCCAGCAGCTTGGGGGGACAGGGGTCGTTGGAGACCCAGTACTTC
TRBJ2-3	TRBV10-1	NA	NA	CASCGCGESTDTQYF	TGCGCCAGCTGTGGGTGCGGGGAAAGCACAGATACGCAGTATTTT
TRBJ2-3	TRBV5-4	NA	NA	CASTPLGDTDTQYF	TGTGCCAGCACCCCCCTAGGGGACACAGATACGCAGTATTTT
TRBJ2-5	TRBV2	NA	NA	CAGRTGWSVQETQYF	TGTGCCGGGAGGACAGGCTGGAGTGTCCAAGAGACCCAGTACTTC
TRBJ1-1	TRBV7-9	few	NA	CASSPDSVEAFF	TGTGCCAGCAGCCCTGACAGCGTGGAAGCTTTCTTT
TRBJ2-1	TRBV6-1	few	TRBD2	CASPPPGLALSSYNEQFF	TGTGCCAGTCCCCCCCCGGGACTAGCCCTGAGCTCCTACAATGAGCAGTTCTTC